This T cell receptor (beta chain) was retrieved from a study of T cell responses to AZD1222 COVID-19 vaccine. Study outcomes and limitations: Recipients of two AZD1222 doses showed rising Spike-specific TCR breadth and depth.

In the case of this clone: Its antigen is still unknown.

Germline-derived CDR1 and CDR2 are PRHDT and FYEKMQ (reference sequence). CDR3 length: 14 residues. V was pared by 4 bases and J by 3 bases, with 2 bases of the junction left unmatched. The repertoire was sequenced with immunoSEQ multiplex PCR; TCRdb's copy has only in-frame clones and lacks some. The table records more than 100,000 clones, roughly 91% of them present only once. The sequence was obtained from an adult in good health. Material: peripheral blood, obtained on day 0 of AZD1222 vaccination. V usage is TRBV13 and J usage is TRBJ2-2; 7 positions match TRBD1. Here the CDR3 reads CASSSQGHTGELFF. In DNA, the CDR3 is TGTGCCAGCAGCTCACAGGGGCACACCGGGGAGCTGTTTTTT.